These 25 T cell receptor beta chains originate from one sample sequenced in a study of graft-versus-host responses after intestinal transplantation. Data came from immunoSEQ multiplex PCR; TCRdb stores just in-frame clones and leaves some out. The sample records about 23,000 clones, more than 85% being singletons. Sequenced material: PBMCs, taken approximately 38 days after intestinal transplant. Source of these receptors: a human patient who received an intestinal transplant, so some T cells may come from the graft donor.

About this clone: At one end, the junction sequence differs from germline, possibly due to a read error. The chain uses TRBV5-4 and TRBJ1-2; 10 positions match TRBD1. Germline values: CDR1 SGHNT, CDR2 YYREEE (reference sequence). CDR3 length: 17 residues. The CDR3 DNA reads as TGTGCCAACAGCCCGACCGGGTGGGACAGGGGAAACTATGGCTACACCTTC. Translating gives CANSPTGWDRGNYGYTF.

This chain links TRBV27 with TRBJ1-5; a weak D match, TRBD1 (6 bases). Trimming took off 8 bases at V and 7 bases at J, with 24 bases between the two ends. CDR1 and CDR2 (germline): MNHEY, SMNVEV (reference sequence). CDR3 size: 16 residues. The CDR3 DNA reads TGTGCCAGCCGTCCGACAGGAATTCGGTCGGGGCAGCCCCAGCATTTT. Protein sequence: CASRPTGIRSGQPQHF.

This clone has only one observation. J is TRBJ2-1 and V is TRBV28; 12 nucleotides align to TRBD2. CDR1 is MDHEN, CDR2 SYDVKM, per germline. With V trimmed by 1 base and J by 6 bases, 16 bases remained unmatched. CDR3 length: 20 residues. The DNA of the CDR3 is TGTGCCAGCAGTTTATTATATTCCCTAGCGGGAGGGTTTCGTCCCAATGAGCAGTTCTTC. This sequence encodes CASSLLYSLAGGFRPNEQFF.

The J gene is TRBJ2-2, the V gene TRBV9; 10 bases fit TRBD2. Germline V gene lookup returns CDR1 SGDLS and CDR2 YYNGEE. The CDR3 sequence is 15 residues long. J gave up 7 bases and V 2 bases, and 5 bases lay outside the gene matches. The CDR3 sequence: CASSVLAGVNGELFF. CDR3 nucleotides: TGTGCCAGCAGCGTCCTAGCGGGAGTCAACGGGGAGCTGTTTTTT.

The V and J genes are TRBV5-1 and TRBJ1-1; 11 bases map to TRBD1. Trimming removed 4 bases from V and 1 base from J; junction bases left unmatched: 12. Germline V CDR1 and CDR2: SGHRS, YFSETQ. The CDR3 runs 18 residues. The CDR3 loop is CASSLRGQGGPSNTEAFF. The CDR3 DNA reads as TGCGCCAGCAGCCTTAGGGGACAGGGGGGACCCTCGAACACTGAAGCTTTCTTT.

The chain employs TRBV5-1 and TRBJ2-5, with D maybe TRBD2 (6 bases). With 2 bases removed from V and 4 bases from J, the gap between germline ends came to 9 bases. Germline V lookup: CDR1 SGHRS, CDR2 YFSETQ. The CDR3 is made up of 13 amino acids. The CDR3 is CASSFNGRETQYF. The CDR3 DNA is TGCGCCAGCAGCTTCAACGGGAGAGAGACCCAGTACTTC.

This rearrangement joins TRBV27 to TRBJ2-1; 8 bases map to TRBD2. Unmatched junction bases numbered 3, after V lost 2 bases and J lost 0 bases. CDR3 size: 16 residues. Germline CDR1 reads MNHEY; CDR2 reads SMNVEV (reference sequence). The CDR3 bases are TGTGCCAGCAGTTTAGAACTAGCGGCCTCCTACAATGAGCAGTTCTTC. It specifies CASSLELAASYNEQFF.

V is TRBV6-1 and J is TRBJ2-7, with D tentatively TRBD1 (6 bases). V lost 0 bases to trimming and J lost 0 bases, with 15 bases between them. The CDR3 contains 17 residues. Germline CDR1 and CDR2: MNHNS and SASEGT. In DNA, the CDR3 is TGTGCCAGCAGTGAAGCCCCCCCGACAGGTCACTCCTACGAGCAGTACTTC. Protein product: CASSEAPPTGHSYEQYF.

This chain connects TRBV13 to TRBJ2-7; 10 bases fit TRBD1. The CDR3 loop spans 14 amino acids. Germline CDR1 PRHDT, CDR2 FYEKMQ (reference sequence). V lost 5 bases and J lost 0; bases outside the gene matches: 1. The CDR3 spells CASSRDRGSYEQYF. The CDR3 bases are TGTGCCAGCAGCCGGGACAGGGGCTCCTACGAGCAGTACTTC.

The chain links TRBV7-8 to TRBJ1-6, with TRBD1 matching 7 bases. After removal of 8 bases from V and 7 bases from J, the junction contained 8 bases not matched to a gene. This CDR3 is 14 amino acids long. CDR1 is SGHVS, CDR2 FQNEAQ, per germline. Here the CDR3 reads CASCRQGENSPLHF. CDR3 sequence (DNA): TGTGCCAGCTGCCGACAGGGTGAAAATTCACCCCTCCACTTT. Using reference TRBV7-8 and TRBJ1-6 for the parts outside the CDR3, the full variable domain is GAGVSQSPRYKVAKRGQDVALRCDPISGHVSLFWYQQALGQGPEFLTYFQNEAQLDKSGLPSDRFFAERPEGSVSTLKIQRTQQEDSAVYLCASCRQGENSPLHFGNGTRLTVT.

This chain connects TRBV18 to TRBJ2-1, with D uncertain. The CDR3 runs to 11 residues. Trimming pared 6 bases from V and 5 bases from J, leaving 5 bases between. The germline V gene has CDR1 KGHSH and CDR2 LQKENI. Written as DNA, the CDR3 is TGTGCCAGCTCCCTAAACAATGAGCAGTTCTTC. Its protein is CASSLNNEQFF.

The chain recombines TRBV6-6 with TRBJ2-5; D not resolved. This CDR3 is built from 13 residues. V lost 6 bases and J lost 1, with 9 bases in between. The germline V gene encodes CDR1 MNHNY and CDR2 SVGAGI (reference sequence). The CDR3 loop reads CASSQLFQETQYF. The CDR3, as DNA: TGTGCCAGCAGCCAACTTTTCCAAGAGACCCAGTACTTC.

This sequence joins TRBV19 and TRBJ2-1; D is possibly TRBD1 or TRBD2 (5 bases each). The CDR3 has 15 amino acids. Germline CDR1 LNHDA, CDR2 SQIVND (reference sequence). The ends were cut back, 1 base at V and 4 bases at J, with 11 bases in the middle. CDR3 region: CASSIVEGPYNEQFF. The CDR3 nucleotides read TGTGCCAGTAGTATAGTTGAGGGACCGTACAATGAGCAGTTCTTC.

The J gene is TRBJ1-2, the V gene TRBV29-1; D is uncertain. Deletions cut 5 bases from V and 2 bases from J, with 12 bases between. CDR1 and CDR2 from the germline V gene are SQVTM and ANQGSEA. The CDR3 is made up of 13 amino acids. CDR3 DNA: TGCAGCGTTAAGTTGAAGGGCAACTATGGCTACACCTTC. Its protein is CSVKLKGNYGYTF.

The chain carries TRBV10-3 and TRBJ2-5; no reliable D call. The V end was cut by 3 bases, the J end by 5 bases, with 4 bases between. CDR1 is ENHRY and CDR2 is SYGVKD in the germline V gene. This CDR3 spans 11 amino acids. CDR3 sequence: CAISDEETQYF. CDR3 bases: TGTGCCATCAGTGACGAGGAGACCCAGTACTTC.

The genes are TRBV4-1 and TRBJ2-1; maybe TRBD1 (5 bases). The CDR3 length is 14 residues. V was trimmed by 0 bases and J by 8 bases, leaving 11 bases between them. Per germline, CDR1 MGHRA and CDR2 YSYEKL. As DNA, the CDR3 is TGCGCCAGCAGCCAAGATTCAGGGTCGTATGAGCAGTTCTTC. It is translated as CASSQDSGSYEQFF.

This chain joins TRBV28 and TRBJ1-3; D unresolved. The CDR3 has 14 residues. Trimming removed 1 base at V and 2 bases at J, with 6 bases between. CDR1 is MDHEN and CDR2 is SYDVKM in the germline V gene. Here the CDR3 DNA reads TGTGCCAGCAGTTTATCTGGGACTGGAAACACCATATATTTT. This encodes CASSLSGTGNTIYF.

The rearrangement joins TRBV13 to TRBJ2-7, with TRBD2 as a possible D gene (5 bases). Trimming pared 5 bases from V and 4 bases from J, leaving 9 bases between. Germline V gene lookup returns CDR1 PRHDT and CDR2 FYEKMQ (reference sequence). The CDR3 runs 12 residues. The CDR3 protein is CASSPRDYEQYF. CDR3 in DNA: TGTGCCAGCAGCCCCCGGGATTACGAGCAGTACTTC.

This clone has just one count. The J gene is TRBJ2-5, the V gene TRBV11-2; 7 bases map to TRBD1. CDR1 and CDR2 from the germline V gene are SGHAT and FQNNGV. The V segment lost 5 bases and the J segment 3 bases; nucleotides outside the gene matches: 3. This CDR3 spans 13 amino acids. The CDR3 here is CASSMGQKETQYF. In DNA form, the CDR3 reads TGTGCCAGCAGCATGGGACAGAAAGAGACCCAGTACTTC. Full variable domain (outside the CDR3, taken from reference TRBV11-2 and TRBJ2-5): EAGVAQSPRYKIIEKRQSVAFWCNPISGHATLYWYQQILGQGPKLLIQFQNNGVVDDSQLPKDRFSAERLKGVDSTLKIQPAKLEDSAVYLCASSMGQKETQYFGPGTRLLVL.

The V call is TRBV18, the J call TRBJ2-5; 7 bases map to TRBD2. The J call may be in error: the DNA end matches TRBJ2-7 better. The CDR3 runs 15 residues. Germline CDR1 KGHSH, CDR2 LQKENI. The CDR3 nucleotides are TGTGCCAGCTCCCCTACTAGCGAGGATCTTTACGAGCAGTACTTC. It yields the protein CASSPTSEDLYEQYF.

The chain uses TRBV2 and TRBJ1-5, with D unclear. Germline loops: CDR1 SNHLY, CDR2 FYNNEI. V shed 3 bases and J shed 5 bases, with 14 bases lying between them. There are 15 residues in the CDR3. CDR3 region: CASSEWGMRDQPQHF. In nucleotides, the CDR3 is TGTGCCAGCAGTGAGTGGGGAATGAGGGATCAGCCCCAGCATTTT.

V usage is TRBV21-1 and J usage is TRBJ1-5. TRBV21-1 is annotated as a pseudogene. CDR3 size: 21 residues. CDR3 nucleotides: TGTGCCAGCAGCAATGGTTTCGGTACTTCGTTCGGACGGGTGAGCAATCAGCCCCAGCATTTT. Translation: CASSNGFGTSFGRVSNQPQHF.

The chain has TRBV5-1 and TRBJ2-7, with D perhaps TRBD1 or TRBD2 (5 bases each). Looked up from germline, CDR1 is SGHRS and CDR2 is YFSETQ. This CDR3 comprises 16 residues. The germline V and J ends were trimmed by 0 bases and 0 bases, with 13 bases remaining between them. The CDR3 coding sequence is TGCGCCAGCAGCTTGGGGACTTGGGGCCCCTCCTACGAGCAGTACTTC. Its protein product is CASSLGTWGPSYEQYF.

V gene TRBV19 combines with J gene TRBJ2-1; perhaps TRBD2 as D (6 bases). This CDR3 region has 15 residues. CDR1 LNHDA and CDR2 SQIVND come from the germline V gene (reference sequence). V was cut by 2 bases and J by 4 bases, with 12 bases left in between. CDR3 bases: TGTGCCAGTAGTATAAGGCTAGCGCAATACAATGAGCAGTTCTTC. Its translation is CASSIRLAQYNEQFF. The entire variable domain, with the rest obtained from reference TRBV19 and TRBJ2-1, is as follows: DGGITQSPKYLFRKEGQNVTLSCEQNLNHDAMYWYRQDPGQGLRLIYYSQIVNDFQKGDIAEGYSVSREKKESFPLTVTSAQKNPTAFYLCASSIRLAQYNEQFFGPGTRLTVL.

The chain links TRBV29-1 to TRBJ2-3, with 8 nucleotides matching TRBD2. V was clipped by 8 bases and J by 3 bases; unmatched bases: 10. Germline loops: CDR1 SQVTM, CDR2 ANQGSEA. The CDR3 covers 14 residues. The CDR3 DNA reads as TGCAGCCTCTTGAGCGGGAGCAGTACAGATACGCAGTATTTT. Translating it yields CSLLSGSSTDTQYF.